This T cell receptor beta chain was identified in a study of blood T cell repertoires in COVID-19. As originally analysed: Reference gene primer amplification yielded estimated nucleated cell counts. The repertoire was sequenced with immunoSEQ multiplex PCR; TCRdb's copy has only in-frame clones and lacks some. The DNA gave D and trimming, while V, J and clone size come from that table. The table includes hundreds of thousands of clones, 70% to 85% detected once. Sequenced sample: peripheral blood. The TCR sequence derives from a man aged 80 or over with acute or convalescent COVID-19.

CDR3 amino acids: CASSQPDTSYEQYF. The CDR3 DNA reads TGTGCCAGCTCACAACCCGACACCTCCTACGAGCAGTACTTC. The gene calls are TRBV18 and TRBJ2-7; D is undetermined. The V end was cut by 4 bases, the J end by 0 bases, with 10 bases between. Germline assignment: CDR1 KGHSH and CDR2 LQKENI. The CDR3 totals 14 residues.